Only a few counts were recorded for the clone carrying this TCR beta chain. What it recognizes is unknown. V lost 3 bases, J lost 3 bases, and 15 bases lay in between. The CDR3 loop spans 15 amino acids. The data are from a study of T cell repertoires in cytomegalovirus infection. As for the study in general: Recently identified HLA-C-restricted CMV epitopes and well-studied HLA-B-restricted CMV epitopes were used by the study.

From the reads, TCRdb called clonotypes with MiXCR, one entry per CDR3 protein. The sample includes 700,000 to 850,000 distinct CDR3 sequences, around a third of them seen just once. The TCR comes from a human donor in good health (CMV status not recorded). Some clones in this sample may be carry-over from other donors' samples. The material was cultured CD8+ T cells from PBMCs, obtained from culture after CMV antigen stimulation. The chain carries TRBV12-3 or TRBV12-4 and TRBJ2-7; weak D call: TRBD1 (6 bases). CDR3 sequence: CASSFSRGASYEQYF. The CDR3 DNA sequence: TGTGCCAGCAGTTTTTCCAGGGGCGCCAGCTACGAGCAGTACTTC.